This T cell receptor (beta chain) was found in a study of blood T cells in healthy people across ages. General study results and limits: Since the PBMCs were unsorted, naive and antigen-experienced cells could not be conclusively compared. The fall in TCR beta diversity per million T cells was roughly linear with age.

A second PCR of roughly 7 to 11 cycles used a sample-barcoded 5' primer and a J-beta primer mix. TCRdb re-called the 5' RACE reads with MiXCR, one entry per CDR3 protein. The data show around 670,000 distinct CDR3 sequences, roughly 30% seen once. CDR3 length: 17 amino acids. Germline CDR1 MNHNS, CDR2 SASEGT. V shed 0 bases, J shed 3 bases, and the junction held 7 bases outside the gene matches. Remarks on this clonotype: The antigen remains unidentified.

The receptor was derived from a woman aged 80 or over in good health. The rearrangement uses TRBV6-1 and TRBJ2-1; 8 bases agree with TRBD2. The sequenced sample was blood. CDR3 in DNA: TGTGCCAGCAGTGAAGCAGGGACTAGGACCCACTACAATGAGCAGTTCTTC. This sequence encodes CASSEAGTRTHYNEQFF.